A single T cell receptor beta chain is shown here with its context. Its antigen is unknown. TCRdb re-derived calls from the 5' RACE reads in MiXCR, one entry per CDR3 protein. The sample consists of some 410,000 distinct CDR3 sequences, about 25% of them appearing once. This record comes from a study of T-cell memory formation after mild COVID-19. Study-wide results and limits: There was no confirmation that second-wave clones peaking on day 37 were SARS-CoV-2 specific. The study detected some responding clones in pre-infection memory, suggesting cross-reactive memory joined.

The clonotype was recovered from an adult woman who had mild COVID-19 (a few samples of this study predate the infection). Cell type and time point are not known. Sequenced sample: PBMCs or a T cell subset sorted from them (not recorded which).

In DNA, the CDR3 is TGTGCCAGCAGCTTAATGCCCGGGGCCAACGTCCTGACTTTC. Translating gives CASSLMPGANVLTF. The chain is built from TRBV5-5 and TRBJ2-6, with no clear D. Trimming took 2 bases from V and 4 from J, leaving 7 bases between them. The CDR3 consists of 14 residues. Germline V lookup: CDR1 SGHKS, CDR2 YYEKEE (reference sequence). Full variable domain (outside the CDR3, taken from reference TRBV5-5 and TRBJ2-6): DAGVTQSPTHLIKTRGQQVTLRCSPISGHKSVSWYQQVLGQGPQFIFQYYEKEERGRGNFPDRFSARQFPNYSSELNVNALLLGDSALYLCASSLMPGANVLTFGAGSRLTVL.